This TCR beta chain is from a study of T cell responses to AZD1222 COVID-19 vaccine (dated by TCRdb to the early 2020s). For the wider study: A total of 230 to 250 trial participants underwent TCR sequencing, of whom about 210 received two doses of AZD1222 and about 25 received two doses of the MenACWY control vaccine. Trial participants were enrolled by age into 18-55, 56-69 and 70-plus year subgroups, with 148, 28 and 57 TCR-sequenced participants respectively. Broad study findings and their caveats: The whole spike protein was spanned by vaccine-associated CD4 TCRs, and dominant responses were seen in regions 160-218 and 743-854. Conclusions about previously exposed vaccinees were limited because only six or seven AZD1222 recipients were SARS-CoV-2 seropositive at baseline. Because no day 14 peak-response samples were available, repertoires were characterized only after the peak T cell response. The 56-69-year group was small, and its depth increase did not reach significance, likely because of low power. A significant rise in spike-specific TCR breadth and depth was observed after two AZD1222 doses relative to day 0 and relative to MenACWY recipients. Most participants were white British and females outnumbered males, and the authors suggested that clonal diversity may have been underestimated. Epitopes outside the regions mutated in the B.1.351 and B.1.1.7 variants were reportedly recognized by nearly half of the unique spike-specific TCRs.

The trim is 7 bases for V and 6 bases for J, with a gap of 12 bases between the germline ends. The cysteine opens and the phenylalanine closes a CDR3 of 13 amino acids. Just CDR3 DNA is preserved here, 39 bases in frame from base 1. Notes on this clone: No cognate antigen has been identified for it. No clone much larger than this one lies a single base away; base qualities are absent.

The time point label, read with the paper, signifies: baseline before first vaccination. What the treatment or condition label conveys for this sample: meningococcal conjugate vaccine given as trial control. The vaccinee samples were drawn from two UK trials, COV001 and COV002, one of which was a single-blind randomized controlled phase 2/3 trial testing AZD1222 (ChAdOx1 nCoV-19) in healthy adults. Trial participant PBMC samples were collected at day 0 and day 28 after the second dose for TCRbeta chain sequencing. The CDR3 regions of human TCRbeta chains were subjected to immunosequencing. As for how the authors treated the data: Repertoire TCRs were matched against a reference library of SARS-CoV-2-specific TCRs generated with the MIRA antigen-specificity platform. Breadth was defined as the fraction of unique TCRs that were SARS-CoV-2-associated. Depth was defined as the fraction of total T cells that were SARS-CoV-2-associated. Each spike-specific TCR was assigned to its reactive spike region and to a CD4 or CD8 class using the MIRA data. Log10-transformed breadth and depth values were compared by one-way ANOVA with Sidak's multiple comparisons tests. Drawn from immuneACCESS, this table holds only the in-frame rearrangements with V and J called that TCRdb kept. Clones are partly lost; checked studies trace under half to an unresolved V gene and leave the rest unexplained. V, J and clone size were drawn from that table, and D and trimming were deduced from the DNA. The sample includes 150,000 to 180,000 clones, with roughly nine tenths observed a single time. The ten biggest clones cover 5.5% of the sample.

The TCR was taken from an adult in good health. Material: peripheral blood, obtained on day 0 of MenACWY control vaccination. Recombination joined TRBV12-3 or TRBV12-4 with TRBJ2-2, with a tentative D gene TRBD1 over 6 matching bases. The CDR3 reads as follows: CASNKQGPGELFF. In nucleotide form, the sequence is TGTGCCAGCAACAAACAGGGCCCCGGGGAGCTGTTTTTT.